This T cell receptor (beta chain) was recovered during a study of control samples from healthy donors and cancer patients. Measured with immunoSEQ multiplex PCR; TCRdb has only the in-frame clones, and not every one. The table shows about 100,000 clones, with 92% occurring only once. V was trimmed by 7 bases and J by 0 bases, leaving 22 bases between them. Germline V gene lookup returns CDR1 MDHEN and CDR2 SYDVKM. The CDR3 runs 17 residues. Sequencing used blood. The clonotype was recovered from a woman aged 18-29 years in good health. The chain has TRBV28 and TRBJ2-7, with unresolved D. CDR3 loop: CASTSGSAASGSYEQYF. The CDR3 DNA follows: TGTGCCAGCACATCAGGAAGTGCCGCGTCGGGCTCCTACGAGCAGTACTTC.